Each of the 22 T cell receptor beta chains below was sequenced from the same sample in a study of T cells in Graves' hyperthyroidism and ophthalmopathy (dated by TCRdb to the late 2010s). Preparation of the library involved multiplex PCR. For sequencing, an Illumina HiSeq 2000 was employed. TCR beta CDR3 regions were amplified from RNA transcripts. The first round of RT-PCR for the TCR CDR3 was performed with the HTBI primer set and the Qiagen OneStep RT-PCR kit. The public reads were reanalyzed by TCRdb: fastp trimming at Q25, MiXCR alignment, in-frame beta chains only. Entries that share a CDR3 protein sequence are merged under the most common genes and DNA. The sample table contains 300,000 to 350,000 distinct CDR3 sequences; only one count was recorded for roughly 14% of them. The top ten hold 20% to 25% of the sample. Specimen: blood. The receptors here all came from a woman between 25 and 40 years old with Graves' hyperthyroidism.

Turning to this clonotype: A read error may be the cause here, since a much bigger clone is one base away. The rearrangement links TRBV29-1 to TRBJ2-5; tentatively, D is TRBD2 (5 bases). CDR1 is SQVTM and CDR2 is ANQGSEA in the germline V gene. CDR3 length: 13 amino acids. V was clipped by 8 bases and J by 5 bases, with 18 bases between them. CDR3 region: CSFDPLGTETQYF. The CDR3 nucleotides read TGCAGCTTCGACCCACTAGGCACGGAGACCCAGTACTTC.

The genes are TRBV20-1 and TRBJ2-3, with D perhaps being TRBD1 or TRBD2 (6 bases each). The CDR3 runs to 12 residues. Trimming cost V 7 bases and J 3 bases, with 11 bases left between them. Germline V gene data show CDR1 as DFQATT and CDR2 as SNEGSKA (reference sequence). The CDR3 DNA reads TGCAGTGTAAGGGGGAGGACAGATACGCAGTATTTT. This sequence encodes CSVRGRTDTQYF.

The J gene is TRBJ2-7, the V gene TRBV18; D is ambiguous. V lost 2 bases and J lost 6, with 11 bases in between. Germline lookup yields CDR1 KGHSH and CDR2 LQKENI. The CDR3 runs to 13 residues. This chain's CDR3 is CASSPISASEQYF. The CDR3 nucleotides read TGTGCCAGCTCACCAATATCAGCAAGCGAGCAGTACTTC.

This clonotype was picked up many times. The chain employs TRBV19 and TRBJ1-1, with D unresolved. This CDR3 has 16 amino acids. V was trimmed by 8 bases and J by 1 base, leaving 20 bases between them. The germline CDR1 and CDR2 sequences are LNHDA and SQIVND (reference sequence). The DNA of the CDR3 is TGTGCCAGTCCCCCAACGGACCGGAGGAAGAACACTGAAGCTTTCTTT. It is translated as CASPPTDRRKNTEAFF.

The sample holds many counts of this clonotype. This sequence joins TRBV28 and TRBJ1-2, with no clear D. The germline CDR1 and CDR2 sequences are MDHEN and SYDVKM. The CDR3 runs 14 residues. V lost 1 base and J lost 2, with 8 bases in between. This chain's CDR3 is CASSLFGSNYGYTF. The CDR3 DNA sequence: TGTGCCAGCAGTTTATTCGGGAGCAACTATGGCTACACCTTC.

This clonotype was seen only a few times. This chain uses TRBV20-1 with TRBJ1-2; D gene ambiguous. Trimming pared 0 bases from V and 8 bases from J, leaving 19 bases between. CDR1 DFQATT and CDR2 SNEGSKA come from the germline V gene (reference sequence). The CDR3 has 15 amino acids. CDR3 sequence: CSARDRDKGGWGYTF. DNA of the CDR3: TGCAGTGCTAGAGACCGAGATAAAGGCGGTTGGGGCTACACCTTC.

This clonotype was seen a few times. The V call is TRBV6-6, the J call TRBJ2-1, with 10 bases identical to TRBD2. V shed 3 bases and J 8 bases; nucleotides not matched to a gene: 10. Germline CDR1 and CDR2: MNHNY and SVGAGI (reference sequence). The CDR3 length is 16 residues. DNA of the CDR3: TGTGCCAGCAGTTATAGAGTAGCTAGCGGGGGCGATGAGCAGTTCTTC. Protein product: CASSYRVASGGDEQFF.

This clonotype was detected ten times or more. CDR3 nucleotides: TGTGCCACCAGTACTCGGGACAGGGGTGTCGATGAGCAGTTCTTC. Its translation is CATSTRDRGVDEQFF. J is TRBJ2-1 and V is TRBV24-1; 10 bases agree with TRBD1. J was trimmed by 8 bases and V by 6 bases; bases with no gene match: 9. This CDR3 is 15 amino acids long. Germline CDR1 reads KGHDR; CDR2 reads SFDVKD.

This clonotype is labeled as medium-sized. This chain uses TRBV12-3 or TRBV12-4 with TRBJ2-3; D call uncertain. This CDR3 is 15 amino acids long. V lost 1 base and J lost 4, with 12 bases in between. The CDR3 spells CASSLGAYGADTQYF. The CDR3 nucleotides read TGTGCCAGCAGTTTAGGGGCGTACGGCGCAGATACGCAGTATTTT.

The chain has TRBV20-1 and TRBJ1-2; tentatively, D is TRBD1 (6 bases). In germline, CDR1 is DFQATT, CDR2 SNEGSKA (reference sequence). With 6 bases removed from V and 0 bases from J, the gap between germline ends came to 14 bases. This CDR3 has 14 residues. CDR3 bases: TGCAGTGCACTGAGACAGGAAGCTAACTATGGCTACACCTTC. This codes for CSALRQEANYGYTF.

In its sample, this clonotype was seen many times. The chain recombines TRBV27 with TRBJ2-7; TRBD2 aligns across 10 bases. V lost 8 bases and J lost 2; bases outside the gene matches: 9. This CDR3 region has 15 residues. Germline V gene sequence: CDR1 MNHEY, CDR2 SMNVEV (reference sequence). CDR3 in amino acids: CASRGALAGAYEQYF. DNA of the CDR3: TGTGCCAGCCGAGGGGCTCTAGCGGGAGCCTACGAGCAGTACTTC.

This clonotype appeared a few times. The rearrangement uses TRBV28 and TRBJ2-6, with 7 bases fitting TRBD2. Germline V gene lookup returns CDR1 MDHEN and CDR2 SYDVKM. The trim removed 2 bases at V and 0 bases at J, leaving 7 bases unmatched. This CDR3 spans 18 amino acids. The CDR3 nucleotides are TGTGCCAGCAGTTTAGGGGGGGTGGGGAGCTCTGGGGCCAACGTCCTGACTTTC. Translated, it gives CASSLGGVGSSGANVLTF.

This clonotype has ten or more counts. The rearrangement uses TRBV28 and TRBJ2-7, with 7 bases fitting TRBD1. There are 13 residues in the CDR3. The V and J ends lost 6 bases and 1 base, in that order; junction bases with no gene match: 3. CDR1 and CDR2 (germline): MDHEN, SYDVKM. The CDR3 bases are TGTGCCAGCAGCTCGGGACAGTCCTACGAGCAGTACTTC. Translated, it gives CASSSGQSYEQYF. Based on the CDR3 plus reference TRBV28 and TRBJ2-7, the full variable domain is DVKVTQSSRYLVKRTGEKVFLECVQDMDHENMFWYRQDPGLGLRLIYFSYDVKMKEKGDIPEGYSVSREKKERFSLILESASTNQTSMYLCASSSGQSYEQYFGPGTRLTVT.

Notes on this clonotype: A much larger clonotype is one base distant, so this may be a read error. The CDR3 carries no conserved terminal phenylalanine or tryptophan, so it likely arises from a read error. This chain joins TRBV7-2 and TRBJ2-3, with 12 bases identical to TRBD2. Germline V gene sequence: CDR1 SGHTA, CDR2 FQGNSA. With 4 bases clipped from V and 4 bases from J, the junction kept 3 bases outside the gene matches. This CDR3 is 15 amino acids long. Here the CDR3 reads CASSWTSGNADTQYL. CDR3 in DNA: TGTGCCAGCAGCTGGACTAGCGGGAACGCAGATACGCAGTATCTT.

This clonotype was observed at least ten times. CDR3 coding DNA: TGTGCCAGCACCCTTGAACCCTACGAGCAGTACTTC. It yields the protein CASTLEPYEQYF. This sequence joins TRBV28 and TRBJ2-7; no firm D call. Germline CDR1 MDHEN, CDR2 SYDVKM. The CDR3 length is 12 residues. With 7 bases removed from V and 2 bases from J, the gap between germline ends came to 9 bases.

This clonotype was counted at least ten times. V is TRBV6-2 or TRBV6-3 and J is TRBJ2-5; the D gene is possibly TRBD2 (5 bases). There are 14 residues in the CDR3. Trimming left V 2 bases short and J 5 bases short, with 12 bases between. Germline loops: CDR1 MNHEY, CDR2 SVGEGT. The CDR3 bases are TGTGCCAGCAGTTACGAAGCTAGCCTGGAGACCCAGTACTTC. This sequence encodes CASSYEASLETQYF.

This clonotype was picked up many times. This rearrangement joins TRBV28 to TRBJ2-6; no clear D gene. Germline lookup yields CDR1 MDHEN and CDR2 SYDVKM. The CDR3 has 16 amino acids. V lost 1 base and J 0 bases, leaving 7 bases between the germline ends. The CDR3 sequence: CASSLSYDSGANVLTF. The CDR3 DNA reads TGTGCCAGCAGTTTATCCTACGACTCTGGGGCCAACGTCCTGACTTTC.

This clonotype was found a few times. V usage is TRBV20-1 and J usage is TRBJ2-2; 10 bases are shared with TRBD1. After removal of 6 bases from V and 6 bases from J, the junction contained 10 bases not matched to a gene. This CDR3 region has 15 residues. The germline V gene has CDR1 DFQATT and CDR2 SNEGSKA (reference sequence). The CDR3 DNA follows: TGCAGTGCCAAAATGACCGGGACAGGGGCCGGGGAGCTGTTTTTT. Protein sequence: CSAKMTGTGAGELFF.

This clonotype has only a few counts. The V call is TRBV2, the J call TRBJ2-1; the D is unclear. The CDR3 runs to 13 residues. Germline assignment: CDR1 SNHLY and CDR2 FYNNEI. V shed 4 bases and J shed 8 bases, with 12 bases lying between them. CDR3: CASSARFSDEQFF. Written as DNA, the CDR3 is TGTGCCAGCAGTGCTCGGTTTTCGGATGAGCAGTTCTTC.

The sample holds a few counts of this clonotype. The rearrangement links TRBV11-2 to TRBJ2-5; 7 nucleotides align to TRBD2. V dropped 5 bases and J dropped 3; count of bases not matched to a gene: 15. This CDR3 comprises 17 residues. CDR1 SGHAT and CDR2 FQNNGV come from the germline V gene. The CDR3 here is CASSPRDYYQVEETQYF. The CDR3 nucleotides are TGTGCCAGCAGCCCCAGGGACTACTACCAAGTAGAAGAGACCCAGTACTTC.

This clonotype has a count of ten or more. This chain joins TRBV2 and TRBJ1-5, with D possibly being TRBD1 (5 bases). The CDR3 is made up of 12 amino acids. From germline, CDR1 is SNHLY and CDR2 FYNNEI. V lost 6 bases and J lost 6, with 9 bases in between. The CDR3 loop reads CASRQASQPQHF. CDR3 in DNA: TGTGCCAGCAGACAGGCTAGTCAGCCCCAGCATTTT.

This clonotype was detected ten times or more. The chain is built from TRBV12-3 or TRBV12-4 and TRBJ2-3; D unclear. The CDR3 extends over 13 amino acids. V lost 5 bases and J 6 bases, leaving 12 bases between the germline ends. The CDR3 sequence is CASSRAIGDTQYF. The DNA for the CDR3 is TGTGCCAGCAGTCGGGCTATCGGGGATACGCAGTATTTT.